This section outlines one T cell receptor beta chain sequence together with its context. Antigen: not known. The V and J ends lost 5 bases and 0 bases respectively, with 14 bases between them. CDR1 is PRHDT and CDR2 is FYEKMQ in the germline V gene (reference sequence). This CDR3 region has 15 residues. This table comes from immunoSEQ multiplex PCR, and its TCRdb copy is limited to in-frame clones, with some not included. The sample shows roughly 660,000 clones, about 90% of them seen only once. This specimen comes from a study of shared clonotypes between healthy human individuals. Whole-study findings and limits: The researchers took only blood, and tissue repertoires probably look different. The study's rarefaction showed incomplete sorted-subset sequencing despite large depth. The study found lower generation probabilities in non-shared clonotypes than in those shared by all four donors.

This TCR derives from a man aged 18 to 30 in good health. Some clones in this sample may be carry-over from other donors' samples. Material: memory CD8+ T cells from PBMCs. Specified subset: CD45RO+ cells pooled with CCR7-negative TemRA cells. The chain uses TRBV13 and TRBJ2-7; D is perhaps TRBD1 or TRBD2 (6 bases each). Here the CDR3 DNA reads TGTGCCAGCAGCAACTTAGGGGGGATCTCCTACGAGCAGTACTTC. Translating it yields CASSNLGGISYEQYF.